The 13 T cell receptor beta chains listed next were all sequenced from one sample in a study of shared clonotypes between healthy human individuals (TCRdb year 2020). The library was generated by the immunoSEQ multiplex PCR assay. The table was pulled from immuneACCESS by TCRdb, which kept in-frame rearrangements only. Such tables lose some clones; where checked, under half of the loss comes from unresolved V genes, and the rest has no known cause. This sample is represented by around 700,000 clones; less than 80% of them were singletons. The ten largest account for around 2% of the sample. The material sequenced was memory CD4+ T cells sorted from blood. This sample's cell subset or site label indicates: CD45RA-negative fraction. These receptors all come from a woman between 25 and 40 years old in good health.

V usage is TRBV7-6 and J usage is TRBJ2-5; 11 bases are a match to TRBD2. With V trimmed by 5 bases and J by 3 bases, 8 bases remained unmatched. This CDR3 has 16 amino acids. CDR1 is SGHVS, CDR2 FNYEAQ, per germline. For the CDR3, the DNA is TGTGCCAGCAGCGCCTCGGGACTAGCGGAAAAAGAGACCCAGTACTTC. Its translation is CASSASGLAEKETQYF.

As regards this clone: Other DNA variants within this sample encode the same CDR3. V gene TRBV10-1 combines with J gene TRBJ2-7; 9 nucleotides line up with TRBD2. CDR3 length equals 15 residues. Germline V lookup: CDR1 WNHNN, CDR2 SYGVQD (reference sequence). V trimming: 2 bases; J trimming: 4 bases; junction bases outside the gene matches: 6. The CDR3 coding sequence is TGCGCCAGCAGTGAGGGGCTAGCGGGGATTTACGAGCAGTACTTC. Translation: CASSEGLAGIYEQYF.

The rearrangement uses TRBV14 and TRBJ1-2; no clear D. Trimming removed 0 bases at V and 9 bases at J, with 11 bases between. The germline V gene encodes CDR1 SGHDN and CDR2 FVKESK. CDR3 length equals 13 residues. The CDR3 here is CASSQDRTSRYTF. DNA for the CDR3: TGTGCCAGCAGCCAAGACCGTACGAGCCGCTACACCTTC.

The V gene is TRBV29-1, the J gene TRBJ2-3; TRBD2 agrees at 10 bases. After removal of 6 bases from V and 4 bases from J, the junction contained 13 bases not matched to a gene. The CDR3 loop spans 16 amino acids. Germline CDR1 reads SQVTM; CDR2 reads ANQGSEA. The CDR3 region is CSVPMRPSGSSDTQYF. CDR3 DNA sequence: TGCAGCGTCCCCATGAGGCCTAGCGGGAGCTCAGATACGCAGTATTTT.

The chain combines TRBV6-5 with TRBJ1-5; 10 nucleotides align to TRBD1. V trimming: 4 bases; J trimming: 7 bases; junction bases outside the gene matches: 4. Germline V gives CDR1 MNHEY, CDR2 SVGAGI. There are 14 residues in the CDR3. The CDR3 protein is CASSWTGGGQPQHF. CDR3 in DNA: TGTGCCAGCAGTTGGACAGGGGGGGGCCAGCCCCAGCATTTT.

The rearrangement uses TRBV30 and TRBJ2-5; maybe TRBD2 (5 bases). The CDR3 consists of 13 residues. The germline V gene encodes CDR1 GTSNPN and CDR2 SVGIG (reference sequence). V was pared by 2 bases and J by 1 base, with 8 bases between. The CDR3 protein is CAWSTGSQETQYF. CDR3 coding DNA: TGTGCCTGGAGTACGGGGTCCCAAGAGACCCAGTACTTC. The full variable domain, completed using reference TRBV30 and TRBJ2-5, is SQTIHQWPATLVQPVGSPLSLECTVEGTSNPNLYWYRQAAGRGLQLLFYSVGIGQISSEVPQNLSASRPQDRQFILSSKKLLLSDSGFYLCAWSTGSQETQYFGPGTRLLVL.

The rearrangement joins TRBV28 to TRBJ1-3; D ambiguous. V lost 4 bases and J 2 bases, leaving 12 bases between the germline ends. Germline CDR1 and CDR2: MDHEN and SYDVKM. The CDR3 runs to 15 residues. The CDR3 spells CASSSGPFPGNTIYF. The CDR3 DNA follows: TGTGCCAGCAGTTCCGGACCCTTTCCTGGAAACACCATATATTTT.

The rearrangement links TRBV28 to TRBJ1-2; D not resolved. The germline V gene encodes CDR1 MDHEN and CDR2 SYDVKM. V lost 3 bases and J 8 bases, leaving 7 bases between the germline ends. The CDR3 length is 11 residues. CDR3 residues: CASSFNRGYTF. The CDR3 DNA reads as TGTGCCAGCAGTTTCAACAGAGGCTACACCTTC.

A few counts support this clone. This clone may be a read error of a much larger clone one base away. Other DNA sequences within the sample encode an identical CDR3. The rearrangement links TRBV5-1 to TRBJ2-1, with 9 bases matching TRBD2. Per germline, CDR1 SGHRS and CDR2 YFSETQ. Losses at the gene ends were 0 bases for V and 4 bases for J; bases not matched to a gene: 2. The CDR3 runs to 15 residues. The CDR3 region has the DNA TGCGCCAGCAGCTTGGGTAGCGGGAGTTACAATGAGCAGTTCTTC. It encodes CASSLGSGSYNEQFF. Full variable domain (missing parts from reference TRBV5-1 and TRBJ2-1): KAGVTQTPRYLIKTRGQQVTLSCSPISGHRSVSWYQQTPGQGLQFLFEYFSETQRNKGNFPGRFSGRQFSNSRSEMNVSTLELGDSALYLCASSLGSGSYNEQFFGPGTRLTVL.

V usage is TRBV27 and J usage is TRBJ2-3, with TRBD2 identical over 15 bases. Germline trimming cut 10 bases from V and 2 bases from J; bases unmatched to any gene: 7. The CDR3 is 16 residues long. CDR1 and CDR2 from the germline V gene are MNHEY and SMNVEV (reference sequence). The CDR3 DNA is TGTGCCATCCAGGGACTAGCGGGGGGACTCACAGATACGCAGTATTTT. Protein: CAIQGLAGGLTDTQYF.

V is TRBV7-9 and J is TRBJ2-7; TRBD2 matches at 7 bases. CDR3 length equals 12 residues. Per the germline V gene, CDR1 is SEHNR and CDR2 is FQNEAQ (reference sequence). V lost 6 bases, J lost 3 bases, and 2 bases stayed unmatched. The chain's CDR3 is CASRAGDYEQYF. DNA for the CDR3: TGTGCCAGCAGGGCGGGGGACTACGAGCAGTACTTC.

In its sample, this clone was seen a few times. V usage is TRBV5-1 and J usage is TRBJ1-2, with 7 positions matching TRBD1. CDR3 length: 15 amino acids. Germline CDR1 reads SGHRS; CDR2 reads YFSETQ. V was clipped by 4 bases and J by 6 bases; unmatched bases: 12. The CDR3 is CASSPTAGQDNGYTF. For the CDR3, the DNA is TGCGCCAGCAGCCCTACGGCCGGACAGGATAATGGCTACACCTTC. The full variable domain, completed using reference TRBV5-1 and TRBJ1-2, is KAGVTQTPRYLIKTRGQQVTLSCSPISGHRSVSWYQQTPGQGLQFLFEYFSETQRNKGNFPGRFSGRQFSNSRSEMNVSTLELGDSALYLCASSPTAGQDNGYTFGSGTRLTVV.

The genes are TRBV5-1 and TRBJ2-7, with 14 bases lining up with TRBD2. The CDR3 runs to 16 residues. V trimming: 2 bases; J trimming: 7 bases; junction bases outside the gene matches: 8. Germline CDR1 is SGHRS and CDR2 is YFSETQ. CDR3 in amino acids: CASSLLGGLAGEEQYF. The CDR3 nucleotides are TGCGCCAGCAGCTTACTGGGGGGACTAGCGGGAGAAGAGCAGTACTTC.